These T cell receptor beta chains were read from a single sample in a study of T cells in Graves' hyperthyroidism and ophthalmopathy. MiXCR, applied by TCRdb to the multiplex PCR reads, yields one record per CDR3 protein. This repertoire shows 250,000 to 300,000 distinct CDR3 sequences, approximately 14% found once; its top ten account for around 8%. The sequenced material came from blood. These receptors were collected from a middle-aged woman with Graves' hyperthyroidism. Both conserved end residues are part of each CDR3. D genes are given only for firm matches. Where a row states a size, it is once, few, many or the class of an expanded clone; other rows omit it.

abundance: .
v_gene: TRBV6-2/TRBV6-3
d_gene: TRBD1
j_gene: TRBJ2-7
CDR3nt: TGTGCCAGCGGACCGGGACAGGGTATTCGCGAGCAGTACTTC
CDR3aa: CASGPGQGIREQYF

abundance: many
v_gene: TRBV27
d_gene: .
j_gene: TRBJ1-2
CDR3nt: TGTGCCAGCAGTACCGGGGGGTACTATGGCTACACCTTC
CDR3aa: CASSTGGYYGYTF

abundance: many
v_gene: TRBV12-3/TRBV12-4
d_gene: TRBD1
j_gene: TRBJ1-2
CDR3nt: TGTGCCAGCAGCGGGACAGGGAACTATGGCTACACCTTC
CDR3aa: CASSGTGNYGYTF

abundance: few
v_gene: TRBV5-1
d_gene: .
j_gene: TRBJ1-1
CDR3nt: TGCGCCAGCAGCGGGAGGCAGGGAGAGGGTGAAGCTTTCTTT
CDR3aa: CASSGRQGEGEAFF

abundance: .
v_gene: TRBV7-2
d_gene: .
j_gene: TRBJ2-5
CDR3nt: TGTGCCAGTAGTGCCGCCCGGGGAGAGACCCAGTACTTC
CDR3aa: CASSAARGETQYF

abundance: many
v_gene: TRBV12-3/TRBV12-4
d_gene: .
j_gene: TRBJ2-2
CDR3nt: TGTGCCAGCAGTCCTAGGCTAACCGGGGAGCTGTTTTTT
CDR3aa: CASSPRLTGELFF

abundance: few
v_gene: TRBV28
d_gene: .
j_gene: TRBJ2-7
CDR3nt: TGTGCCAGCAGTTTTAGACACTATAACTACGAGCAGTACTTC
CDR3aa: CASSFRHYNYEQYF

abundance: many
v_gene: TRBV6-2/TRBV6-3
d_gene: TRBD1
j_gene: TRBJ2-7
CDR3nt: TGTGCCAGCCGGGGAGGACAGGGAACGTACGAGCAGTACTTC
CDR3aa: CASRGGQGTYEQYF

abundance: few
v_gene: TRBV5-4
d_gene: .
j_gene: TRBJ1-1
CDR3nt: TGTGCCAGCAGCGCGGGGGTGTACACTGAAGCTTTCTTT
CDR3aa: CASSAGVYTEAFF

abundance: many
v_gene: TRBV6-1
d_gene: TRBD2
j_gene: TRBJ2-7
CDR3nt: TGTGCCAGCAAGAGGACAGGGACTAGCGGGAGTTACGAGCAGTACTTC
CDR3aa: CASKRTGTSGSYEQYF

abundance: many
v_gene: TRBV3-1
d_gene: .
j_gene: TRBJ1-1
CDR3nt: TGTGCCAGCAGCCACTCCACTGAAGCTTTCTTT
CDR3aa: CASSHSTEAFF

abundance: many
v_gene: TRBV3-1
d_gene: TRBD1
j_gene: TRBJ1-5
CDR3nt: TGTGCCAGCAGTCCCGGGACAGGGGATAGGGCCCAGCATTTT
CDR3aa: CASSPGTGDRAQHF

abundance: few
v_gene: TRBV5-1
d_gene: .
j_gene: TRBJ2-7
CDR3nt: TGCGCCAGCAGGTTAGGGGTCTTCTCCTACGAGCAGTACTTC
CDR3aa: CASRLGVFSYEQYF

abundance: .
v_gene: TRBV10-3
d_gene: .
j_gene: TRBJ2-4
CDR3nt: TGTGCCATCAGTGAGGACAGATACATTCAGTACTTC
CDR3aa: CAISEDRYIQYF

abundance: many
v_gene: TRBV20-1
d_gene: TRBD2
j_gene: TRBJ2-1
CDR3nt: TGCAGTGCTCCCGGGACTAGTTTCATCTATGAGCAGTTCTTC
CDR3aa: CSAPGTSFIYEQFF

abundance: many
v_gene: TRBV6-1
d_gene: .
j_gene: TRBJ1-4
CDR3nt: TGTGCCAGCACCAAACAGGGATCTAATGAAAAACTGTTTTTT
CDR3aa: CASTKQGSNEKLFF

abundance: .
v_gene: TRBV6-1
d_gene: TRBD2
j_gene: TRBJ2-6
CDR3nt: TGTGCCAGCAGTCACCTCGGGCTAGCGGGAAGCTCTGGGGCCAACGTCCTGACTTTC
CDR3aa: CASSHLGLAGSSGANVLTF

abundance: .
v_gene: TRBV29-1
d_gene: TRBD2
j_gene: TRBJ2-2
CDR3nt: TGCAGCGTCGAAAGGGCGGGAGGGCCGAACACCGGGGAGCTGTTTTTT
CDR3aa: CSVERAGGPNTGELFF

abundance: .
v_gene: TRBV9
d_gene: .
j_gene: TRBJ2-3
CDR3nt: TGTGCCAGCAGCACGGGTTTCTTGGATACGCAGTATTTT
CDR3aa: CASSTGFLDTQYF

abundance: many
v_gene: TRBV30
d_gene: TRBD2
j_gene: TRBJ2-1
CDR3nt: TGTGCCTGGGAAACTAGCGAGAGCTCCTACAATGAGCAGTTCTTC
CDR3aa: CAWETSESSYNEQFF

abundance: .
v_gene: TRBV7-9
d_gene: .
j_gene: TRBJ2-1
CDR3nt: TGTGCCAGCAGCTTCCCCTCCCAGGAGGGACATGATTTTGAGCAGTTCTTC
CDR3aa: CASSFPSQEGHDFEQFF

abundance: many
v_gene: TRBV12-3/TRBV12-4
d_gene: .
j_gene: TRBJ2-3
CDR3nt: TGTGCCAGCAGTTTTACGGCAGGGGATACGCAGTATTTT
CDR3aa: CASSFTAGDTQYF

abundance: many
v_gene: TRBV2
d_gene: TRBD1
j_gene: TRBJ2-5
CDR3nt: TGTGCCAGCAATTCTGGGACAGGGAAAGAGACCCAGTACTTC
CDR3aa: CASNSGTGKETQYF

abundance: many
v_gene: TRBV9
d_gene: TRBD2
j_gene: TRBJ2-1
CDR3nt: TGTGCCAGCAGCCCCACTAGCGCCGCATATGAGCAGTTCTTC
CDR3aa: CASSPTSAAYEQFF

abundance: many
v_gene: TRBV28
d_gene: TRBD2
j_gene: TRBJ2-1
CDR3nt: TGTGCCAGCAGTTTCCCACTAGCGGGATCCAATGAGCAGTTCTTC
CDR3aa: CASSFPLAGSNEQFF

abundance: many
v_gene: TRBV15
d_gene: TRBD1
j_gene: TRBJ1-1
CDR3nt: TGTGCCACCAGCAGAGACTCCTACAGGGGGCGAGGCACTGAAGCTTTCTTT
CDR3aa: CATSRDSYRGRGTEAFF

abundance: many
v_gene: TRBV19
d_gene: .
j_gene: TRBJ1-5
CDR3nt: TGTGCCAGTAGTATCCAAGGTAGCAGAAATCAGCCCCAGCATTTT
CDR3aa: CASSIQGSRNQPQHF

abundance: many
v_gene: TRBV6-1
d_gene: .
j_gene: TRBJ1-1
CDR3nt: TGTGCCAGCAGTAAGGACGGATACACTGAAGCTTTCTTT
CDR3aa: CASSKDGYTEAFF

abundance: .
v_gene: TRBV5-1
d_gene: .
j_gene: TRBJ1-5
CDR3nt: TGCGCCAGCAGCTTGGGTCAGGGGTTTAATCAGCCCCAGCATTTT
CDR3aa: CASSLGQGFNQPQHF

abundance: many
v_gene: TRBV11-2
d_gene: TRBD2
j_gene: TRBJ2-7
CDR3nt: TGTGCCAGCAGCTTAGAACCTAGCGGGAGGAGCGAGCAGTACTTC
CDR3aa: CASSLEPSGRSEQYF

abundance: .
v_gene: TRBV20-1
d_gene: .
j_gene: TRBJ1-1
CDR3nt: TGCAGTGCTAGAGCCCCACAGGGAACGAACACTGAAGCTTTCTTT
CDR3aa: CSARAPQGTNTEAFF

abundance: .
v_gene: TRBV6-5
d_gene: TRBD1
j_gene: TRBJ1-5
CDR3nt: TGTGCCAACAGGGGACGGGGGGGGAGTAGCAATCAGCCCCAGCATTTT
CDR3aa: CANRGRGGSSNQPQHF

abundance: many
v_gene: TRBV6-6
d_gene: .
j_gene: TRBJ2-5
CDR3nt: TGTGCCAGCAGTTACCGAGACTCCCAAGAGACCCAGTACTTC
CDR3aa: CASSYRDSQETQYF

abundance: many
v_gene: TRBV18
d_gene: .
j_gene: TRBJ2-5
CDR3nt: TGTGCCAGCAGCCCCCAGGGCAGGGAGACCCAGTACTTC
CDR3aa: CASSPQGRETQYF

abundance: many
v_gene: TRBV5-8
d_gene: TRBD1
j_gene: TRBJ2-3
CDR3nt: TGTGCCAGCAGCCTGCACGACAGGGTGCAGTATTTT
CDR3aa: CASSLHDRVQYF

abundance: few
v_gene: TRBV14
d_gene: .
j_gene: TRBJ2-7
CDR3nt: TGTGCCAGCAGCCAAGTTTACGGCATGGAGCAGTACTTC
CDR3aa: CASSQVYGMEQYF

abundance: .
v_gene: TRBV20-1
d_gene: .
j_gene: TRBJ2-3
CDR3nt: TGCAGTGCTAGAGGGGGAGGACCCCGAAGCACAGATACGCAGTATTTT
CDR3aa: CSARGGGPRSTDTQYF

abundance: few
v_gene: TRBV24-1
d_gene: .
j_gene: TRBJ2-5
CDR3nt: TGTGCCACCGCCGATCCGGCCGGGACGCAAGAGACCCAGTACTTC
CDR3aa: CATADPAGTQETQYF

abundance: many
v_gene: TRBV20-1
d_gene: TRBD2
j_gene: TRBJ2-7
CDR3nt: TGCAGTGCTAGAGCGGGAGGAGTCGACGAGCAGTACTTC
CDR3aa: CSARAGGVDEQYF

abundance: few
v_gene: TRBV3-1
d_gene: .
j_gene: TRBJ2-2
CDR3nt: TGTGCCAGCAGCCAAGAAGGGAGAAGGGACACCGGGGAGCTGTTTTTT
CDR3aa: CASSQEGRRDTGELFF

abundance: few
v_gene: TRBV7-7
d_gene: TRBD1
j_gene: TRBJ2-5
CDR3nt: TGTGCTAGCAGCGCAGAACTGACAGGGGCGAGGGGGACCCAGTACTTC
CDR3aa: CASSAELTGARGTQYF

abundance: few
v_gene: TRBV20-1
d_gene: .
j_gene: TRBJ1-4
CDR3nt: TGCAGTGCAGGGGGACTCTCTACACGTAATGAAAAACTGTTTTTT
CDR3aa: CSAGGLSTRNEKLFF

abundance: many
v_gene: TRBV7-2
d_gene: .
j_gene: TRBJ2-3
CDR3nt: TGTGCCAGCAGCCTCTCGGGGTGGGCCCGCACAGATACGCAGTATTTT
CDR3aa: CASSLSGWARTDTQYF

abundance: .
v_gene: TRBV6-1
d_gene: TRBD1
j_gene: TRBJ1-3
CDR3nt: TGTGCCAGCAGTAAACGGGGACAGGTTACTGGAAACACCATATATTTT
CDR3aa: CASSKRGQVTGNTIYF

abundance: many
v_gene: TRBV6-1
d_gene: .
j_gene: TRBJ2-3
CDR3nt: TGTGCCAGCCGTCAGGAAGGTAGCGGTAGAGATACGCAGTATTTT
CDR3aa: CASRQEGSGRDTQYF

abundance: .
v_gene: TRBV19
d_gene: TRBD1
j_gene: TRBJ2-7
CDR3nt: TGTGCCAGTAGCAGGGGGTTCTACGAGCAGTACTTC
CDR3aa: CASSRGFYEQYF

abundance: few
v_gene: TRBV29-1
d_gene: TRBD1
j_gene: TRBJ1-4
CDR3nt: TGCAGCGTCCTTGGCCCCAGGACAGGCGGGGGACTGTTTTTT
CDR3aa: CSVLGPRTGGGLFF

abundance: many
v_gene: TRBV6-1
d_gene: TRBD1
j_gene: TRBJ2-7
CDR3nt: TGTGCCAGCAGGGTACCGGGACAGGGGTCCTACGAGCAGTACTTC
CDR3aa: CASRVPGQGSYEQYF

abundance: many
v_gene: TRBV28
d_gene: .
j_gene: TRBJ1-2
CDR3nt: TGTGCCAGCAGCGAATTGGATAACTATGGCTACACCTTC
CDR3aa: CASSELDNYGYTF

abundance: many
v_gene: TRBV6-1
d_gene: .
j_gene: TRBJ2-3
CDR3nt: TGTGCCAGCAGTAAGGGGTTCACAGATACGCAGTATTTT
CDR3aa: CASSKGFTDTQYF

abundance: many
v_gene: TRBV27
d_gene: .
j_gene: TRBJ1-4
CDR3nt: TGTGCCAGCAGTTTATTTGGGGTGGGGGAAAAACTGTTTTTT
CDR3aa: CASSLFGVGEKLFF

abundance: .
v_gene: TRBV27
d_gene: TRBD1
j_gene: TRBJ2-7
CDR3nt: TGTGCCAGCAGTTTTTCGGCAGGGGGCTACGAGCAGTACTTC
CDR3aa: CASSFSAGGYEQYF

abundance: .
v_gene: TRBV14
d_gene: TRBD1
j_gene: TRBJ2-7
CDR3nt: TGTGCCAGCAGCCAAGCGACAGGGTATTTTTACGAGCAGTACTTC
CDR3aa: CASSQATGYFYEQYF

abundance: many
v_gene: TRBV18
d_gene: TRBD2
j_gene: TRBJ2-1
CDR3nt: TGTGCCAGCTCTCCAGAAAGCGGGAGCGGCGATGAGCAGTTCTTC
CDR3aa: CASSPESGSGDEQFF

abundance: many
v_gene: TRBV7-2
d_gene: .
j_gene: TRBJ2-7
CDR3nt: TGTGCCAGCAGCTTAGGCCTGGAGTACTACGAGCAGTACTTC
CDR3aa: CASSLGLEYYEQYF

abundance: many
v_gene: TRBV28
d_gene: TRBD2
j_gene: TRBJ2-1
CDR3nt: TGTGCCAGCAGTCCCGGGACTAGTAGAAACAATGAGCAGTTCTTC
CDR3aa: CASSPGTSRNNEQFF

abundance: few
v_gene: TRBV7-9
d_gene: .
j_gene: TRBJ1-3
CDR3nt: TGTGCCAGCAGCCCCAGGGTATCGGGAAACACCATATATTTT
CDR3aa: CASSPRVSGNTIYF

abundance: many
v_gene: TRBV3-1
d_gene: .
j_gene: TRBJ1-4
CDR3nt: TGTGCCAGCAGCCAAGATCAACGGGGCCCTCGAGAAAAACTGTTTTTT
CDR3aa: CASSQDQRGPREKLFF